These 24 T cell receptor beta chains were all obtained from the same sample, sequenced in a study of spatial heterogeneity in lung cancer (dated by TCRdb to between 2018 and 2020). Read against the paper, the sample's time point label means: sample taken at primary tumor resection. For TCR sequencing, whole RNA was extracted from tumor and nontumor lung tissue, or from cryopreserved PBMC samples, and no cell sorting was done. The library came from 5' RACE. This sample was sequenced with a NextSeq 500. The raw public data were reprocessed by TCRdb itself: fastp quality trimming at Q25, MiXCR clonotype calling, in-frame beta chains only. Rows are unified per CDR3 protein, each entry keeping the most common DNA and genes. This sample holds roughly 82,000 distinct CDR3 sequences; roughly 12% were observed only once. Around 4.3% of the sample rests with the top ten. Sequences were derived from PBMCs, sampled at surgery. These receptors came from a male donor with early-stage non-small cell lung cancer.

The chain carries TRBV5-1 and TRBJ1-2; no firm D call. Germline-derived CDR1 and CDR2 are SGHRS and YFSETQ. The V end was cut by 0 bases, the J end by 0 bases, with 6 bases between. The CDR3 length is 14 residues. Here the CDR3 reads CASSLERTNYGYTF. The CDR3 bases are TGCGCCAGCAGCTTGGAACGGACTAACTATGGCTACACCTTC.

In this sample, this clonotype turned up a few times. The chain couples TRBV29-1 to TRBJ2-1, with 7 positions matching TRBD1. The CDR3 is 13 residues long. The germline V gene has CDR1 SQVTM and CDR2 ANQGSEA. The V gene end was trimmed by 8 bases and the J gene end by 0 bases; junction bases not matched to a gene: 4. The CDR3 spells CSTGQSSYNEQFF. In nucleotides, the CDR3 is TGCAGCACGGGACAGAGCTCCTACAATGAGCAGTTCTTC.

The sample holds many counts of this clonotype. V and J are TRBV2 and TRBJ1-1; the match to TRBD1 covers 7 bases. CDR1 and CDR2 from the germline V gene are SNHLY and FYNNEI. Trimming cost V 0 bases and J 3 bases; bases outside gene matches: 10. CDR3 size: 17 residues. CDR3 protein: CASSEALPDRLDTEAFF. The DNA for the CDR3 is TGTGCCAGCAGTGAAGCGCTTCCGGACAGGTTGGACACTGAAGCTTTCTTT.

V usage is TRBV12-3 or TRBV12-4 and J usage is TRBJ1-4, with D uncertain. This CDR3 is 14 amino acids long. The V end lost 3 bases, the J end lost 7 bases, and 12 bases lay between the germline ends. Here the CDR3 reads CASSLGYTGEKLFF. CDR3 coding DNA: TGTGCCAGCAGTTTGGGCTATACTGGTGAAAAACTGTTTTTT.

This clonotype was picked up a small number of times. The genes are TRBV11-2 and TRBJ2-3; D remains ambiguous. CDR1 is SGHAT and CDR2 is FQNNGV in the germline V gene. CDR3 length: 14 amino acids. Trimming removed 5 bases from V and 5 bases from J, with 14 bases in between. DNA for the CDR3: TGTGCCAGCAGCATAGGGTCTGGGCGAGATACGCAGTATTTT. Translation: CASSIGSGRDTQYF.

The chain couples TRBV3-1 to TRBJ2-1, with D possibly TRBD1 on 6 matching bases. Germline CDR1 is LGHDT and CDR2 is YNNKEL (reference sequence). The CDR3 is 13 amino acids. The V and J ends lost 3 bases and 8 bases respectively, with 11 bases between them. CDR3 coding DNA: TGTGCCAGCAGCCACAGGGGTGGTCATGAGCAGTTCTTC. Translated, it gives CASSHRGGHEQFF.

The V call is TRBV5-1, the J call TRBJ2-5; a possible D gene is TRBD1 (5 bases). V shed 0 bases and J shed 1 base, with 10 bases lying between them. Germline V gives CDR1 SGHRS, CDR2 YFSETQ. The CDR3 covers 15 residues. The CDR3 here is CASSLEGNLQETQYF. The CDR3 region has the DNA TGCGCCAGCAGCTTGGAGGGGAACCTCCAAGAGACCCAGTACTTC. The complete variable domain, with remaining parts taken from reference TRBV5-1 and TRBJ2-5, reads KAGVTQTPRYLIKTRGQQVTLSCSPISGHRSVSWYQQTPGQGLQFLFEYFSETQRNKGNFPGRFSGRQFSNSRSEMNVSTLELGDSALYLCASSLEGNLQETQYFGPGTRLLVL.

The sample holds a few counts of this clonotype. The gene calls are TRBV6-1 and TRBJ1-1; TRBD1 matches at 12 bases. V was pared by 7 bases and J by 2 bases, with 20 bases of the junction left unmatched. Per the germline V gene, CDR1 is MNHNS and CDR2 is SASEGT. This CDR3 contains 20 residues. CDR3 loop: CASTPVPSTGTGGSNTEAFF. DNA of the CDR3: TGTGCCAGCACCCCCGTACCATCAACCGGGACAGGGGGCAGTAACACTGAAGCTTTCTTT.

In this sample, this clonotype is medium-sized. This chain joins TRBV7-8 and TRBJ2-7, with 8 bases lining up with TRBD1. With V trimmed by 4 bases and J by 6 bases, 8 bases remained unmatched. This CDR3 comprises 14 residues. CDR1 is SGHVS, CDR2 FQNEAQ, per germline. The CDR3 spells CASSSRGRPSEQYF. CDR3 coding DNA: TGTGCCAGCAGCTCCAGGGGGCGGCCCTCCGAGCAGTACTTC.

This clonotype was picked up a small number of times. V and J are TRBV11-2 and TRBJ1-3; 9 bases are a match to TRBD1. Germline lookup yields CDR1 SGHAT and CDR2 FQNNGV. J was trimmed by 5 bases and V by 3 bases; bases with no gene match: 2. The CDR3 runs 14 residues. The CDR3 is CASSFGTGRNTIYF. CDR3 nucleotide sequence: TGTGCCAGCAGCTTTGGGACAGGGAGAAACACCATATATTTT. Filled out from reference TRBV11-2 and TRBJ1-3, the complete variable domain reads EAGVAQSPRYKIIEKRQSVAFWCNPISGHATLYWYQQILGQGPKLLIQFQNNGVVDDSQLPKDRFSAERLKGVDSTLKIQPAKLEDSAVYLCASSFGTGRNTIYFGEGSWLTVV.

This clonotype was seen a few times. The chain joins TRBV5-1 to TRBJ1-5; D possibly corresponds to TRBD1 (5 bases). V dropped 2 bases and J dropped 6 bases, with 15 bases sitting between them. CDR1 SGHRS and CDR2 YFSETQ come from the germline V gene. The length of the CDR3 is 15 residues. CDR3 protein: CASSLMGERGQPQHF. The CDR3 nucleotides are TGCGCCAGCAGCTTAATGGGGGAAAGGGGTCAGCCCCAGCATTTT.

V and J are TRBV11-2 and TRBJ2-7; D gene uncertain. Trimming shortened V by 5 bases and J by 7 bases, and 12 bases separated the two germline ends. This CDR3 is 12 amino acids long. The germline V gene has CDR1 SGHAT and CDR2 FQNNGV. The CDR3 reads CASSPWSREQYF. CDR3 in DNA: TGTGCCAGCAGCCCCTGGTCCCGGGAGCAGTACTTC.

There are a few counts of this clonotype. CDR3 sequence: CASSTPLAGASSYEQYF. DNA of the CDR3: TGTGCCAGTAGTACGCCACTAGCGGGGGCTTCCTCCTACGAGCAGTACTTC. This rearrangement joins TRBV19 to TRBJ2-7; TRBD2 aligns across 11 bases. The CDR3 length is 17 residues. Unmatched junction bases numbered 8, after V lost 4 bases and J lost 0 bases. Germline V gene lookup returns CDR1 LNHDA and CDR2 SQIVND (reference sequence).

This clonotype was detected a few times. V usage is TRBV19 and J usage is TRBJ2-3, with D unclear. V dropped 5 bases and J dropped 0 bases, with 15 bases sitting between them. Germline V gene lookup returns CDR1 LNHDA and CDR2 SQIVND (reference sequence). The CDR3 length is 16 residues. The CDR3 protein is CASSPRPPESTDTQYF. The CDR3 nucleotides read TGTGCCAGTAGTCCCCGGCCACCCGAGAGCACAGATACGCAGTATTTT.

This clonotype appeared a few times. The genes are TRBV3-1 and TRBJ2-2; the D is unclear. CDR1 LGHDT and CDR2 YNNKEL come from the germline V gene (reference sequence). The V end lost 6 bases, the J end lost 2 bases, and 16 bases lay between the germline ends. The CDR3 has 16 amino acids. The CDR3 DNA reads as TGTGCCAGCAGGAACCAATACGCACAAAACACCGGGGAGCTGTTTTTT. Translated: CASRNQYAQNTGELFF.

This clonotype has just a few counts. This rearrangement joins TRBV5-1 to TRBJ2-1; TRBD1 might be the D (6 bases). Germline CDR1 is SGHRS and CDR2 is YFSETQ. V was shortened by 5 bases and J by 5 bases, with 14 bases between the two germline ends. The CDR3 is made up of 14 amino acids. The CDR3 loop is CASRSNRDNNEQFF. The CDR3 DNA reads as TGCGCCAGCAGGTCTAACAGGGATAACAATGAGCAGTTCTTC. Using reference TRBV5-1 and TRBJ2-1 for the parts outside the CDR3, the full variable domain is KAGVTQTPRYLIKTRGQQVTLSCSPISGHRSVSWYQQTPGQGLQFLFEYFSETQRNKGNFPGRFSGRQFSNSRSEMNVSTLELGDSALYLCASRSNRDNNEQFFGPGTRLTVL.

The chain links TRBV3-1 to TRBJ2-3; a possible D gene is TRBD1 (6 bases). CDR3 length equals 16 residues. CDR1 and CDR2 (germline): LGHDT, YNNKEL (reference sequence). V was trimmed by 0 bases and J by 6 bases, leaving 16 bases between them. CDR3 amino acids: CASSQEATPQGDTQYF. The CDR3 DNA reads TGTGCCAGCAGCCAAGAGGCGACTCCGCAGGGGGATACGCAGTATTTT.

The gene calls are TRBV20-1 and TRBJ2-1; the D gene is possibly TRBD1 (6 bases). The CDR3 spans 14 residues. Per the germline V gene, CDR1 is DFQATT and CDR2 is SNEGSKA (reference sequence). Trimming pared 5 bases from V and 8 bases from J, leaving 19 bases between. CDR3 DNA: TGCAGTGCTCGGCAGGGGAAGGGACGCGATGAGCAGTTCTTC. Amino acid sequence: CSARQGKGRDEQFF.

About this clonotype: Relative to the germline gene, one junction end is altered; a read error may explain this. The V and J genes are TRBV5-5 and TRBJ1-1; D uncertain. CDR1 and CDR2 (germline): SGHKS, YYEKEE (reference sequence). The CDR3 consists of 11 residues. The CDR3 DNA is TGTGCCAGCAGTTGGAACAATGAAGCTTTCTTT. Its translation: CASSWNNEAFF.

This clonotype was picked up many times. The CDR3 DNA reads as TGTGCCCTCGGGACAGACTCAGATACGCAGTATTTT. Protein: CALGTDSDTQYF. This sequence joins TRBV10-3 and TRBJ2-3; TRBD1 aligns across 7 bases. The CDR3 is made up of 12 amino acids. Germline V gives CDR1 ENHRY, CDR2 SYGVKD. After removal of 11 bases from V and 4 bases from J, the junction contained 6 bases not matched to a gene.

This chain joins TRBV5-6 and TRBJ2-3; the D is unclear. The CDR3 runs 15 residues. V lost 3 bases, J lost 6 bases, and 17 bases lay in between. Per the germline V gene, CDR1 is SGHDT and CDR2 is YYEEEE. This chain's CDR3 is CASSSLSNFVDTQYF. Written as DNA, the CDR3 is TGTGCCAGCAGCTCCCTGTCTAATTTCGTGGATACGCAGTATTTT.

The chain links TRBV20-1 to TRBJ2-1; 11 nucleotides line up with TRBD2. The V and J ends lost 6 bases and 0 bases, in that order; junction bases with no gene match: 10. Per germline, CDR1 DFQATT and CDR2 SNEGSKA (reference sequence). CDR3 length: 17 residues. The CDR3 DNA reads as TGCAGTGCCAACAAGGGACTAGCGGTCAGCTCCTACAATGAGCAGTTCTTC. This sequence encodes CSANKGLAVSSYNEQFF.

V gene TRBV30 combines with J gene TRBJ2-3; TRBD2 is a possible D gene (6 bases). The V and J ends lost 2 bases and 4 bases respectively, with 16 bases between them. The CDR3 consists of 15 residues. The V gene's germline CDR1 is GTSNPN and CDR2 SVGIG (reference sequence). The CDR3 region has the DNA TGTGCCTGGAGTCTAGGGACTGCCCCTGCAGATACGCAGTATTTT. Translated: CAWSLGTAPADTQYF.

This clonotype came up a few times. The chain employs TRBV29-1 and TRBJ2-5; D is unclear. The CDR3 runs 8 residues. V was shortened by 3 bases and J by 7 bases, with 0 bases between the two germline ends. Germline-derived CDR1 and CDR2 are SQVTM and ANQGSEA. The DNA of the CDR3 is TGCAGCGTTGAGACCCAGTACTTC. Its protein is CSVETQYF.